These 27 T cell receptor beta chains originate from one sample sequenced in a study of blood T cells in healthy people across ages (dated by TCRdb to between 2014 and 2017). The library was generated by 5' RACE. A second PCR of roughly 6 to 12 cycles was run with a J-beta primer mix and a sample-barcoded 5' primer. The raw public reads went through TCRdb reprocessing: fastp at Q25, MiXCR clone calling, in-frame beta chains kept. CDR3 protein sequences are deduplicated, and each keeps its most common genes and DNA. The sample yields 1,800,000 or so distinct CDR3 sequences; roughly two fifths were counted once. The ten largest clones take up 23% of the sample. The sample comprised blood. The receptors shown here come from a human donor in good health.

The chain carries TRBV6-5 and TRBJ1-4; 7 bases line up with TRBD1. From germline, CDR1 is MNHEY and CDR2 SVGAGI. The CDR3 extends over 15 amino acids. The V and J ends lost 1 base and 7 bases, in that order; junction bases with no gene match: 6. CDR3: CASSYLLGQLEKLFF. In DNA, the CDR3 is TGTGCCAGCAGTTACTTATTGGGACAGCTTGAAAAACTGTTTTTT.

The CDR3 protein is CASSQGTAGVSLLHF. DNA of the CDR3: TGTGCCAGCAGCCAAGGGACAGCGGGAGTTTCCCTCCTCCACTTT. This sequence joins TRBV7-9 and TRBJ1-6, with 7 bases lining up with TRBD1. Germline loops: CDR1 SEHNR, CDR2 FQNEAQ (reference sequence). This CDR3 comprises 15 residues. After removal of 5 bases from V and 15 bases from J, the junction contained 16 bases not matched to a gene.

This clonotype was observed a handful of times. This chain uses TRBV12-3 or TRBV12-4 with TRBJ2-1; perhaps TRBD2 as D (6 bases). The CDR3 is 14 residues long. V lost 4 bases and J 8 bases, leaving 15 bases between the germline ends. As DNA, the CDR3 is TGTGCCAGCAGTTGGGGCCTAGCGCGCGATGAGCAGTTCTTC. As protein: CASSWGLARDEQFF.

This clonotype was seen a few times. The chain carries TRBV24-1 and TRBJ1-2, with a weak D call TRBD1 (6 bases). V lost 3 bases and J lost 8, with 12 bases in between. The CDR3 is made up of 13 amino acids. Germline V gene lookup returns CDR1 KGHDR and CDR2 SFDVKD. In DNA, the CDR3 is TGTGCCACCAGTGATGACAGGAACCACGGCTACACCTTC. Its translation is CATSDDRNHGYTF.

As DNA, the CDR3 is TGCGCCAGCAGCCCGGGGGGGACGGATAACTATGGCTACACCTTC. It encodes CASSPGGTDNYGYTF. This chain connects TRBV5-1 to TRBJ1-2, with D perhaps matching TRBD1 (5 bases). The length of the CDR3 is 15 residues. Trimming pared 4 bases from V and 1 base from J, leaving 14 bases between. Germline CDR1 reads SGHRS; CDR2 reads YFSETQ. Looking up the rest from reference TRBV5-1 and TRBJ1-2 gives the full variable domain: KAGVTQTPRYLIKTRGQQVTLSCSPISGHRSVSWYQQTPGQGLQFLFEYFSETQRNKGNFPGRFSGRQFSNSRSEMNVSTLELGDSALYLCASSPGGTDNYGYTFGSGTRLTVV.

V is TRBV5-1 and J is TRBJ1-6; 8 bases align to TRBD1. The junction had 12 bases not matched to a gene; V was cut back by 0 bases and J by 13 bases. Germline-derived CDR1 and CDR2 are SGHRS and YFSETQ. This CDR3 spans 16 amino acids. The CDR3 bases are TGCGCCAGCAGCTTGGATGGGCCGGACAGGGTGGCGCCCCTCCACTTT. This encodes CASSLDGPDRVAPLHF.

The chain links TRBV6-5 to TRBJ1-2, with a possible D match to TRBD1 (6 bases). The CDR3 loop spans 13 amino acids. Germline V gene sequence: CDR1 MNHEY, CDR2 SVGAGI. Trimming shortened V by 7 bases and J by 7 bases, and 16 bases separated the two germline ends. CDR3 loop: CASTQGPVFGYTF. DNA for the CDR3: TGTGCCAGCACCCAGGGGCCAGTCTTTGGCTACACCTTC.

For this clonotype: A read error may account for a junction end that differs from germline. The chain uses TRBV5-1 and TRBJ2-4; 9 nucleotides agree with TRBD2. In germline, CDR1 is SGHRS, CDR2 YFSETQ. CDR3 length equals 19 residues. This CDR3 is CASSFLHSSQGLAENIQYF. CDR3 nucleotide sequence: TGCGCCAGCAGCTTCCTACATTCCTCACAGGGACTAGCCGAAAACATTCAGTACTTC.

The rearrangement joins TRBV20-1 to TRBJ2-7, with 8 bases fitting TRBD2. Germline CDR1 DFQATT, CDR2 SNEGSKA (reference sequence). The CDR3 extends over 14 amino acids. Trimming took 3 bases from V and 0 from J; bases not matched to a gene: 4. The CDR3 DNA is TGCAGTGCTAGCTCTAGCGGGTTCTCCTACGAGCAGTACTTC. It encodes CSASSSGFSYEQYF.

This clonotype has ten or more counts. This chain links TRBV20-1 with TRBJ1-5, with no clear D. Germline V lookup: CDR1 DFQATT, CDR2 SNEGSKA (reference sequence). V was clipped by 6 bases and J by 6 bases, with 15 bases between them. The CDR3 extends over 13 amino acids. The CDR3 nucleotides are TGCAGTGCCTCGACGGGATTTAGTCAGCCCCAGCATTTT. It yields the protein CSASTGFSQPQHF.

This clonotype has at least ten counts. The CDR3 DNA reads TGTGCCAGCAGTCACCTCTGGGCAGGGAAAGAGACCCAGTACTTC. It specifies CASSHLWAGKETQYF. The genes are TRBV6-1 and TRBJ2-5; a weak D match, TRBD1 (5 bases). Per germline, CDR1 MNHNS and CDR2 SASEGT. Trimming cost V 5 bases and J 3 bases, with 16 bases left between them. The CDR3 extends over 15 amino acids.

This rearrangement joins TRBV7-2 to TRBJ2-4; D might be TRBD2 (5 bases). V dropped 6 bases and J dropped 3 bases, with 21 bases sitting between them. Germline CDR1 is SGHTA and CDR2 is FQGNSA. This CDR3 spans 17 amino acids. CDR3 nucleotide sequence: TGTGCCAGCAGTCCCGTCGGTAGAGGAGGCTTCAAAAACATTCAGTACTTC. Its translation is CASSPVGRGGFKNIQYF.

The chain employs TRBV20-1 and TRBJ1-1; no definite D call. Germline assignment: CDR1 DFQATT and CDR2 SNEGSKA (reference sequence). V was pared by 1 base and J by 2 bases, with 8 bases between. The CDR3 runs to 13 residues. The CDR3 sequence is CSARVRVNTEAFF. DNA for the CDR3: TGCAGTGCTAGAGTGCGGGTAAACACTGAAGCTTTCTTT.

The V call is TRBV12-3 or TRBV12-4, the J call TRBJ2-5; TRBD2 might be the D (5 bases). The V and J ends lost 6 bases and 2 bases respectively, with 13 bases between them. CDR3 length: 14 residues. The CDR3 nucleotides are TGTGCCAGCAGCCCCACGGACTCTCAAGAGACCCAGTACTTC. Translating gives CASSPTDSQETQYF.

The V gene is TRBV6-1, the J gene TRBJ2-7; a weak D match, TRBD2 (6 bases). Germline loops: CDR1 MNHNS, CDR2 SASEGT. The ends were cut back, 5 bases at V and 0 bases at J, with 23 bases in the middle. This CDR3 is built from 18 residues. The chain's CDR3 is CASSRNVPWGVGSYEQYF. The DNA for the CDR3 is TGTGCCAGCAGTCGAAACGTACCGTGGGGGGTCGGCTCCTACGAGCAGTACTTC.

Comment on this clonotype: At one end the junction does not follow the germline gene, possibly because of a read error. The chain recombines TRBV19 with TRBJ2-1, with D maybe TRBD1 (5 bases). CDR3 length: 15 amino acids. CDR1 is LNHDA and CDR2 is SQIVND in the germline V gene (reference sequence). CDR3 loop: CASSILFQGNNEQFF. The CDR3 DNA follows: TGCGCCAGTAGTATTCTCTTCCAGGGAAACAATGAGCAGTTCTTC. The whole variable domain, remainder taken from reference TRBV19 and TRBJ2-1, is DGGITQSPKYLFRKEGQNVTLSCEQNLNHDAMYWYRQDPGQGLRLIYYSQIVNDFQKGDIAEGYSVSREKKESFPLTVTSAQKNPTAFYLCASSILFQGNNEQFFGPGTRLTVL.

This clonotype was seen a handful of times. The rearrangement links TRBV15 to TRBJ2-5; 8 positions match TRBD2. V was pared by 3 bases and J by 3 bases, with 6 bases of the junction left unmatched. Germline CDR1 is LNHNV and CDR2 is YYDKDF (reference sequence). This CDR3 is 15 amino acids long. In DNA, the CDR3 is TGTGCCACCAGCAGGACCGGGACTAGAGAAGAGACCCAGTACTTC. The encoded protein is CATSRTGTREETQYF.

The rearrangement joins TRBV20-1 to TRBJ2-1; 9 nucleotides match TRBD1. Trimming removed 6 bases from V and 4 bases from J; junction bases left unmatched: 13. CDR3 length equals 16 residues. Looked up from germline, CDR1 is DFQATT and CDR2 is SNEGSKA (reference sequence). The CDR3 protein is CSAKSGQGNIYNEQFF. The DNA for the CDR3 is TGCAGTGCGAAGTCCGGACAGGGGAATATATACAATGAGCAGTTCTTC.

This clonotype was picked up many times. J is TRBJ2-5 and V is TRBV12-3 or TRBV12-4; D might be TRBD2 (6 bases). V was clipped by 6 bases and J by 0 bases, with 11 bases between them. This CDR3 is 14 amino acids long. The CDR3: CASSRDSNQETQYF. CDR3 nucleotide sequence: TGTGCCAGCAGCCGGGACTCCAACCAAGAGACCCAGTACTTC.

This chain joins TRBV29-1 and TRBJ2-1; D remains unclear. The CDR3 loop spans 14 amino acids. Germline CDR1 is SQVTM and CDR2 is ANQGSEA. Trimming removed 3 bases at V and 0 bases at J, with 9 bases between. CDR3 amino acids: CSVDPTSSYNEQFF. CDR3 DNA: TGCAGCGTTGATCCCACAAGCTCCTACAATGAGCAGTTCTTC.

V gene TRBV4-3 combines with J gene TRBJ1-2, with no clear D. Trimming removed 0 bases at V and 8 bases at J, with 19 bases between. Germline loops: CDR1 LGHNA, CDR2 YSLEER. The CDR3 is made up of 16 amino acids. As DNA, the CDR3 is TGCGCCAGCAGCCAAGAGCGGGGAGGGTATCGGAAGGGCTACACCTTC. This sequence encodes CASSQERGGYRKGYTF.

This chain links TRBV2 with TRBJ2-7; 7 nucleotides align to TRBD2. The CDR3 runs to 14 residues. The V gene's germline CDR1 is SNHLY and CDR2 FYNNEI. The trim removed 7 bases at V and 1 base at J, leaving 7 bases unmatched. CDR3 protein: CASISGTGSYEQYF. CDR3 coding DNA: TGTGCCAGCATAAGCGGGACGGGATCCTACGAGCAGTACTTC.

J is TRBJ2-5 and V is TRBV12-3 or TRBV12-4; D is unclear. This CDR3 is built from 14 residues. Deletions cut 11 bases from V and 1 base from J, with 17 bases between. The CDR3 DNA reads TGTGCCGGCACCCAAAATGGGCCCCAAGAGACCCAGTACTTC. Translated, it gives CAGTQNGPQETQYF.

The V call is TRBV7-9, the J call TRBJ2-3; 8 positions match TRBD2. This CDR3 is 14 amino acids long. V lost 5 bases to trimming and J lost 6 bases; unmatched junction nucleotides: 7. CDR1 and CDR2 from the germline V gene are SEHNR and FQNEAQ (reference sequence). CDR3 coding DNA: TGTGCCAGCAGCGCCGGGGGGGCCCGGGATACGCAGTATTTT. It codes for CASSAGGARDTQYF.

Turning to this clonotype: A read error may produce the germline difference seen at one junction end. This sequence joins TRBV4-3 and TRBJ2-7; TRBD1 matches at 7 bases. Germline V gene data show CDR1 as LGHNA and CDR2 as YSLEER. The CDR3 has 15 residues. CDR3 nucleotides: TGCGCCAACAGCCAAGACAGGGATGGCACCTACGAGCAGTACTTC. It is translated as CANSQDRDGTYEQYF.

The sample holds a few counts of this clonotype. The genes are TRBV7-9 and TRBJ1-4; no reliable D call. The germline V and J ends were trimmed by 7 bases and 0 bases, with 12 bases remaining between them. CDR3 length: 15 amino acids. Germline loops: CDR1 SEHNR, CDR2 FQNEAQ (reference sequence). As DNA, the CDR3 is TGTGCCAGCACCCCGGAGGGTGCAACTAATGAAAAACTGTTTTTT. It translates to CASTPEGATNEKLFF.

The rearrangement uses TRBV24-1 and TRBJ2-7; TRBD2 might be the D (6 bases). The CDR3 is made up of 16 amino acids. Per the germline V gene, CDR1 is KGHDR and CDR2 is SFDVKD. The V and J ends lost 4 bases and 9 bases respectively, with 24 bases between them. The DNA for the CDR3 is TGTGCCACCAGTGACGCATCCTATACCGGACGGGGAGGGCAGTACTTC. It is translated as CATSDASYTGRGGQYF.